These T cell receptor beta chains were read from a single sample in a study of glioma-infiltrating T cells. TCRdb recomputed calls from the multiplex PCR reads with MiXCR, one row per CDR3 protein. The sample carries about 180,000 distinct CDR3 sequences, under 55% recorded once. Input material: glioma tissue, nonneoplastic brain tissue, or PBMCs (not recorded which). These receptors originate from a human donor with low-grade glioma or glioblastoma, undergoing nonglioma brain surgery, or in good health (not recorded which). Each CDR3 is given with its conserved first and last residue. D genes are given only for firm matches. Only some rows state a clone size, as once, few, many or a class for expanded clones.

TGTGCCAGCAGCTACGTAGATACGCAGTATTTT CASSYVDTQYF TRBJ2-3 NA many TRBV6-1
TGTGCCAGCAGCACCGAAACAGGGAACGCAGATACGCAGTATTTT CASSTETGNADTQYF TRBJ2-3 NA NA TRBV7-9
TGTGCCAGCGGCGAGCGGGAAATGAGTACCGGGGAGCTGTTTTTT CASGEREMSTGELFF TRBJ2-2 TRBD2 NA TRBV2
TGTGCCAGCAGTGAAGCGCTTGGACAATCCCTACCCTCAGAGACCCAGTACTTC CASSEALGQSLPSETQYF TRBJ2-5 NA NA TRBV2
TGCAGTGTGGGGGGAAATAATGAAAAACTGTTCTTT CSVGGNNEKLFF TRBJ1-4 NA NA TRBV20-1
TGTGCCATCAGTGAGGGGTTGGGGGGGGCGGAAGAGCAGTACTTC CAISEGLGGAEEQYF TRBJ2-7 NA many TRBV10-3
TGTGCCAGCAGTGACGGACGGGAAGATTCACCCCTCCACTTT CASSDGREDSPLHF TRBJ1-6 NA few TRBV6-4
TGCGCCAGCAGCAATCCGGGACAGGACTACGAGCAGTACTTC CASSNPGQDYEQYF TRBJ2-7 TRBD1 NA TRBV4-1
TGTGCCAGTAGTATAGCCATCGAATACGAGCAGTACTTC CASSIAIEYEQYF TRBJ2-7 NA NA TRBV19
TGTGCCAGCTCACCTGGAATAAACGGTCGCGAGCAGTACTTC CASSPGINGREQYF TRBJ2-7 NA few TRBV18
TGTGCCAGCAGTTTAAGGCTAGCGGTCGGAGAGCAGTACTTC CASSLRLAVGEQYF TRBJ2-7 TRBD2 many TRBV12-3/TRBV12-4
TGTGCCAGCAGGGGGGGTCGGGCAGATACGCAGTATTTT CASRGGRADTQYF TRBJ2-3 NA few TRBV2
TGTGCCATCAGTTCGGGACAGGGTATCTACAATGAGCAGTTCTTC CAISSGQGIYNEQFF TRBJ2-1 TRBD1 few TRBV6-5
TGTGCCAGCAGTCCAAGCCGGGGCGGCACAGATACGCAGTATTTT CASSPSRGGTDTQYF TRBJ2-3 NA many TRBV6-1
TGTGCCATCAGTGGGGGGGTAGACAGGGGAACCTACGAGCAGTACTTC CAISGGVDRGTYEQYF TRBJ2-7 NA NA TRBV6-1
TGTGCCAGCAGCTTATTAGCGGGGTATACCGGGGAGCTGTTTTTT CASSLLAGYTGELFF TRBJ2-2 TRBD2 many TRBV7-2
TGTGCCAGCAGTTACTCACTAGCGGTCGGGGAGCTGTTTTTT CASSYSLAVGELFF TRBJ2-2 TRBD2 many TRBV6-2/TRBV6-3
TGTGCCAGCTCGAGACCAGGGGACTACGAGCAGTACTTC CASSRPGDYEQYF TRBJ2-7 NA many TRBV7-2
TGTGCCAGCGGGACACCCTATGGCTACACCTTC CASGTPYGYTF TRBJ1-2 NA many TRBV28
TGTGCCAGCAGTTTAGACAGACCGCTCACAGATACGCAGTATTTT CASSLDRPLTDTQYF TRBJ2-3 NA NA TRBV12-3/TRBV12-4
TGTGCCAGCTCACCCACTATCCGGGGCACAGATACGCAGTATTTT CASSPTIRGTDTQYF TRBJ2-3 NA many TRBV18
TGTGCCAGCAGCACTGAAATTCGGACACTTCTGGGAGATACGCAGTATTTT CASSTEIRTLLGDTQYF TRBJ2-3 NA NA TRBV3-1
TGTGCCAGCAGTGAAGTCACGGGACTAAGGACAGATACGCAGTATTTT CASSEVTGLRTDTQYF TRBJ2-3 TRBD2 few TRBV2
TGTGCCAGTAGCCGACTCCCGGGACAGACCAATTCACCCCTCCACTTT CASSRLPGQTNSPLHF TRBJ1-6 TRBD1 NA TRBV19
TGTGCCAGCTCACCCAAGACTAGCGGGACTAGCACAGATACGCAGTATTTT CASSPKTSGTSTDTQYF TRBJ2-3 TRBD2 NA TRBV18
TGTGCCAGCAGTCAGACCGGGCTAGCGGGGGACACCGGGGAGCTGTTTTTT CASSQTGLAGDTGELFF TRBJ2-2 TRBD2 many TRBV25-1
TGTGCCAGCATCAAGGCCCGGACTAGCGGGAGCGGAGAGACCCAGTACTTC CASIKARTSGSGETQYF TRBJ2-5 TRBD2 NA TRBV6-1
TGCGCCAGCAGCCAAGAACTTGTGTCAGGGAGCACAGATACGCAGTATTTT CASSQELVSGSTDTQYF TRBJ2-3 NA NA TRBV4-1
TGTGCCAGCAGTTTAAGTACTAGCGGGAGCAATGAGCAGTACTTC CASSLSTSGSNEQYF TRBJ2-7 TRBD2 NA TRBV12-3/TRBV12-4
TGTGCCAGCAGTTACGGGAGCGGGACTAGCACAGATACGCAGTATTTT CASSYGSGTSTDTQYF TRBJ2-3 TRBD2 many TRBV6-2/TRBV6-3
TGTGCCAGCTCACCCTCAAAGGGTCAGCCCCAGCATTTT CASSPSKGQPQHF TRBJ1-5 NA few TRBV18
TGCAGTGCTGGGGGTGGGCGGGGAGGCACAGATACGCAGTATTTT CSAGGGRGGTDTQYF TRBJ2-3 NA NA TRBV20-1
TGCAGTGCTAGAGAGGGTCAGGGGACAGGTAGGCAGTTCTTC CSAREGQGTGRQFF TRBJ2-1 TRBD1 many TRBV20-1
TGTGCCAGCAGTTACTCTGGACAGGGGGCTCTCAATCAGCCCCAGCATTTT CASSYSGQGALNQPQHF TRBJ1-5 TRBD1 many TRBV6-6
TGTGCCAGCAGAGCCCGGGACAGGGGGCTGGTCGAGCAGTACTTC CASRARDRGLVEQYF TRBJ2-7 TRBD1 NA TRBV6-1
TGTGCCAGCAGTACCCTCCTAGCGGGAGGGCCCTACGAGCAGTACTTC CASSTLLAGGPYEQYF TRBJ2-7 TRBD2 many TRBV27
TGCAGCGTTGAAGAGAGTCTTTGGGTTGAGCAGTTCTTC CSVEESLWVEQFF TRBJ2-1 NA NA TRBV29-1
TGTGCCAGCAGTAAGACGGTGGATAGCAATCAGCCCCAGCATTTT CASSKTVDSNQPQHF TRBJ1-5 NA few TRBV2
TGTGCCAGCAGTTACCTCACAGGGGGCACTGAAGCTTTCTTT CASSYLTGGTEAFF TRBJ1-1 TRBD1 many TRBV27
TGCAGTGCTAGCGAAGTCAATGAGCAGTTCTTC CSASEVNEQFF TRBJ2-1 NA NA TRBV20-1
TGTGCCATCAGTGAGTCGGGACCGGGACAGGGTAATTCACCCCTCCACTTT CAISESGPGQGNSPLHF TRBJ1-6 TRBD1 NA TRBV10-3
TGTGCCAGCAGTTTATTTAGCGGGTCCCGGAGAAATACGGAGTATTTT CASSLFSGSRRNTEYF TRBJ2-3 TRBD2 NA TRBV27
TGTGCCAGCAGCTTAGTCTGGCGGGAGACCCAGTACTTC CASSLVWRETQYF TRBJ2-5 NA many TRBV7-2
TGTGCCAGCAGCGTAGCCGGCGGTGGATCTGGAAACACCATATATTTT CASSVAGGGSGNTIYF TRBJ1-3 NA few TRBV9
TGTGCCAGCAGCTTCTTAGCGGGGGGGCTCAATGAGCAGTTCTTC CASSFLAGGLNEQFF TRBJ2-1 TRBD2 few TRBV5-4
TGTGCCAGCATCCCAGCAGAGAACACTGAAGCTTTCTTT CASIPAENTEAFF TRBJ1-1 NA NA TRBV11-1